The source of this TCR beta chain is a study of T cells expressing NK-cell markers. Findings and caveats of the study: Questions lingered over whether expanded NKG2C+ T cell clones were HCMV-specific. In a few donors, dominant clonotypes made up roughly 25-60.1% of CD3+CD56-NKG2C+ cells.

Germline V lookup: CDR1 SEHNR, CDR2 FQNEAQ (reference sequence). The CDR3 totals 16 residues. Of note for this clonotype: Its antigen is as yet unknown.

Reanalyzing the 5' RACE reads, TCRdb keeps one entry per CDR3 protein, without DNA. The data show approximately 380,000 distinct CDR3 sequences, and the top ten clones hold around 4.9%. The clonotype comes from a man aged 18-69 years in good health. The sequenced sample was blood T cells: a sorted CD56 or NKG2C T cell subset, CD4+ or CD8+ T cells, or bulk PBMC T cells (not recorded which). The genes are TRBV7-9 and TRBJ2-3; TCRdb's D call, TRBD1, is unchecked because there is no DNA. The CDR3 is CASSSRGGPSTDTQYF.